The 19 T cell receptor beta chains in this list originate from one sample, sequenced in a study of T cell responses to AZD1222 COVID-19 vaccine. Produced via immunoSEQ multiplex PCR; TCRdb's table is partial and in-frame only. The sample yields 150,000 to 200,000 clones, about 92% seen once. The source was peripheral blood, collected on day 0 of AZD1222 vaccination. Receptors were obtained from an adult in good health.

The rearrangement links TRBV7-8 to TRBJ2-1, with 14 bases matching TRBD2. Germline trimming cut 4 bases from V and 0 bases from J; bases unmatched to any gene: 5. The CDR3 runs 18 residues. Germline V gene sequence: CDR1 SGHVS, CDR2 FQNEAQ. CDR3 amino acids: CASSWTSGGPSSYNEQFF. The CDR3 DNA is TGTGCCAGCAGCTGGACTAGCGGGGGGCCAAGCTCCTACAATGAGCAGTTCTTC.

The chain carries TRBV15 and TRBJ1-5, with D perhaps TRBD1 (5 bases). V was cut by 3 bases and J by 7 bases, with 22 bases left in between. This CDR3 contains 17 residues. Germline-derived CDR1 and CDR2 are LNHNV and YYDKDF (reference sequence). The CDR3 here is CATSSTTGTVLGQPQHF. The CDR3 DNA is TGTGCCACCAGCAGTACAACCGGGACGGTGCTTGGACAGCCCCAGCATTTT.

The chain has TRBV11-2 and TRBJ2-7; D unclear. Trimming shortened V by 5 bases and J by 2 bases, and 10 bases separated the two germline ends. CDR3 size: 13 residues. The V gene's germline CDR1 is SGHAT and CDR2 FQNNGV. CDR3 in DNA: TGTGCCAGCAGCCTGACCCCCGCCTACGAGCAGTACTTC. Residues: CASSLTPAYEQYF.

This clone was picked up a small number of times. V gene TRBV18 combines with J gene TRBJ2-7; the D call may be TRBD1 or TRBD2 (5 bases each). V was cut by 2 bases and J by 6 bases, with 11 bases left in between. CDR1 and CDR2 from the germline V gene are KGHSH and LQKENI. The CDR3 runs to 13 residues. CDR3 residues: CASSPYQGPEQYF. The DNA for the CDR3 is TGTGCCAGCTCACCATATCAGGGACCCGAGCAGTACTTC.

The rearrangement joins TRBV19 to TRBJ1-2; D is uncertain. The germline CDR1 and CDR2 sequences are LNHDA and SQIVND (reference sequence). The germline V and J ends were trimmed by 2 bases and 4 bases, with 14 bases remaining between them. CDR3 length equals 15 residues. The CDR3 reads CASSIQDRSPYGYTF. The CDR3 DNA reads as TGTGCCAGTAGTATACAGGACCGATCCCCCTATGGCTACACCTTC.

This chain joins TRBV3-1 (or the pseudogene TRBV3-2) and TRBJ2-2; 7 bases line up with TRBD2. The V segment lost 1 base and the J segment 2 bases; nucleotides outside the gene matches: 4. CDR3 length equals 16 residues. CDR1 LGHDT and CDR2 YNNKEL come from the germline V gene (reference sequence). CDR3 sequence: CASSQVTGGNTGELFF. The CDR3 nucleotides read TGTGCCAGCAGCCAAGTTACGGGGGGTAACACCGGGGAGCTGTTTTTT.

The chain links TRBV19 to TRBJ1-6; 9 bases match TRBD1. The CDR3 consists of 15 residues. With 6 bases clipped from V and 7 bases from J, the junction kept 7 bases outside the gene matches. The germline gives CDR1 LNHDA, CDR2 SQIVND (reference sequence). The CDR3 DNA reads TGTGCCAGTAGGGAACAGGGGGCAGAGAATTCACCCCTCCACTTT. It specifies CASREQGAENSPLHF.

V usage is TRBV5-1 and J usage is TRBJ1-2; 9 nucleotides line up with TRBD1. Germline V gene lookup returns CDR1 SGHRS and CDR2 YFSETQ. The CDR3 loop spans 16 amino acids. Unmatched junction bases numbered 15, after V lost 4 bases and J lost 8 bases. The CDR3 DNA sequence: TGCGCCAGCAGCGGCGGGACAGGGCCCTTCGAGGCCGGCTACACCTTC. Protein: CASSGGTGPFEAGYTF.

V and J are TRBV9 and TRBJ1-1; D gene uncertain. CDR1 is SGDLS and CDR2 is YYNGEE in the germline V gene. Trimming pared 4 bases from V and 2 bases from J, leaving 15 bases between. This CDR3 is 15 amino acids long. The chain's CDR3 is CASSPFEMVNTEAFF. For the CDR3, the DNA is TGTGCCAGCAGCCCCTTCGAGATGGTTAACACTGAAGCTTTCTTT.

Notes on this clone: Within the sample, other DNA sequences also encode this same CDR3. The J gene is TRBJ2-1, the V gene TRBV27; tentatively, D is TRBD1 (6 bases). The germline gives CDR1 MNHEY, CDR2 SMNVEV (reference sequence). The CDR3 extends over 12 amino acids. V was trimmed by 5 bases and J by 10 bases, leaving 12 bases between them. For the CDR3, the DNA is TGTGCCAGCAGTCCGACAGGTTCGGAGCAGTTCTTC. This encodes CASSPTGSEQFF.

The CDR3 is CASSLSGAGTDTQYF. The CDR3 DNA reads TGTGCCAGCAGCCTTAGCGGGGCTGGCACAGATACGCAGTATTTT. This chain uses TRBV7-2 with TRBJ2-3, with 8 bases fitting TRBD2. This CDR3 spans 15 amino acids. Looked up from germline, CDR1 is SGHTA and CDR2 is FQGNSA. Unmatched junction bases numbered 5, after V lost 5 bases and J lost 1 base.

This clone was observed once. The chain has TRBV5-1 and TRBJ2-5; D is undetermined. This CDR3 is 14 amino acids long. The V end lost 2 bases, the J end lost 1 base, and 9 bases lay between the germline ends. Germline loops: CDR1 SGHRS, CDR2 YFSETQ. The CDR3 region is CASSFIAVQETQYF. CDR3 bases: TGCGCCAGCAGCTTTATAGCAGTCCAAGAGACCCAGTACTTC.

The chain employs TRBV5-6 and TRBJ2-7; the D gene is possibly TRBD2 (6 bases). Germline V lookup: CDR1 SGHDT, CDR2 YYEEEE. V lost 2 bases to trimming and J lost 4 bases, with 13 bases between them. The CDR3 is 14 amino acids. For the CDR3, the DNA is TGTGCCAGCAGCTTACCAGCCCGGGGGTACGAGCAGTACTTC. Protein product: CASSLPARGYEQYF.

V gene TRBV6-6 combines with J gene TRBJ1-2; D perhaps matches TRBD1 (5 bases). There are 15 residues in the CDR3. CDR1 is MNHNY, CDR2 SVGAGI, per germline (reference sequence). V lost 0 bases and J 0 bases, leaving 8 bases between the germline ends. CDR3 protein: CASSYSGGANYGYTF. CDR3 DNA: TGTGCCAGCAGTTACTCCGGGGGGGCTAACTATGGCTACACCTTC.

The J gene is TRBJ2-7, the V gene TRBV21-1; the table calls TRBD1, which could not be checked here. TRBV21-1 is annotated as a pseudogene. The CDR3 runs to 18 residues. CDR3 amino acids: CASSFPFTGTGGSYEQYF. CDR3 nucleotides: TGTGCCAGCAGCTTCCCCTTTACCGGGACAGGGGGGTCCTACGAGCAGTACTTC.

The CDR3 sequence is CASSPTGWEPQHF. The CDR3 coding sequence is TGTGCCAGCTCACCGACAGGGTGGGAGCCCCAGCATTTT. V is TRBV18 and J is TRBJ1-5; the match to TRBD1 covers 7 bases. From germline, CDR1 is KGHSH and CDR2 LQKENI. The CDR3 runs to 13 residues. Losses at the gene ends were 3 bases for V and 8 bases for J; bases not matched to a gene: 4.

V usage is TRBV10-2 and J usage is TRBJ2-5; tentatively, D is TRBD1 (5 bases). V lost 6 bases, J lost 5 bases, and 13 bases lay in between. CDR1 and CDR2 from the germline V gene are WSHSY and SAAADI. This CDR3 is 13 amino acids long. The CDR3 nucleotides read TGCGCCAGCAGATTGGCAGGGTTGGAGACCCAGTACTTC. This codes for CASRLAGLETQYF.

The chain uses TRBV2 and TRBJ2-1; no clear D. This CDR3 has 13 amino acids. Germline CDR1 SNHLY, CDR2 FYNNEI. Trimming cost V 3 bases and J 3 bases, with 6 bases left between them. In DNA form, the CDR3 reads TGTGCCAGCAGTGACGGAAACTACAATGAGCAGTTCTTC. Its translation is CASSDGNYNEQFF.

The V gene is TRBV29-1, the J gene TRBJ2-3; 10 bases are a match to TRBD1. CDR3 size: 15 residues. V trimming: 3 bases; J trimming: 0 bases; junction bases outside the gene matches: 3. Germline V CDR1 and CDR2: SQVTM, ANQGSEA. This CDR3 is CSVDGGQGSTDTQYF. DNA for the CDR3: TGCAGCGTTGACGGGGGACAGGGGAGCACAGATACGCAGTATTTT.